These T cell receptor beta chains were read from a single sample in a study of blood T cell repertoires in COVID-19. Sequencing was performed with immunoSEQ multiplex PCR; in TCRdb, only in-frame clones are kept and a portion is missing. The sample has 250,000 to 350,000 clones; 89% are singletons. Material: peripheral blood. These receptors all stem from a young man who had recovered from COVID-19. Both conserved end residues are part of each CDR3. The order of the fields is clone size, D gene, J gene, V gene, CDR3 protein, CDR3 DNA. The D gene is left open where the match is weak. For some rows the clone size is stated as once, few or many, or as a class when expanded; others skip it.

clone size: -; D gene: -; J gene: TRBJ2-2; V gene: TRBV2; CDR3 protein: CASSDGHGDTGELFF; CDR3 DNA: TGTGCCAGCAGTGATGGCCACGGAGACACCGGGGAGCTGTTTTTT
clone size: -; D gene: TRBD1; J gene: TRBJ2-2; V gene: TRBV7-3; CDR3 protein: CASSTGTGAGELFF; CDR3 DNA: TGTGCCAGCAGTACCGGGACAGGGGCCGGGGAGCTGTTTTTT
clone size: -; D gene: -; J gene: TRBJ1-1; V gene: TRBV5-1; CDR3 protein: CASSSTVNTEAFF; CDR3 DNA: TGCGCCAGCAGCTCGACAGTGAACACTGAAGCTTTCTTT
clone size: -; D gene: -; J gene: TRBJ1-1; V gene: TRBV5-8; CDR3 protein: CASPLQENTEAFF; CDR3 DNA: TGTGCCAGCCCCCTGCAGGAGAACACTGAAGCTTTCTTT
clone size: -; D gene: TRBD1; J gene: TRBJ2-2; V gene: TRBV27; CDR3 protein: CASSFGTGLPGELFF; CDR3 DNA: TGTGCCAGCAGTTTCGGGACAGGGTTGCCCGGGGAGCTGTTTTTT
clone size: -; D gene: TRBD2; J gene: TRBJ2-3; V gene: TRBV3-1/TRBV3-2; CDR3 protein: CASSHIVRTSGEFTDTQYF; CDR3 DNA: TGTGCCAGCAGCCATATTGTAAGGACTAGCGGGGAGTTCACAGATACGCAGTATTTT
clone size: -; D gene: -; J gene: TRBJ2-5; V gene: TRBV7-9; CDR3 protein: CASSLAPGQTQYF; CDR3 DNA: TGTGCCAGCAGCTTAGCCCCAGGCCAAACCCAGTACTTC
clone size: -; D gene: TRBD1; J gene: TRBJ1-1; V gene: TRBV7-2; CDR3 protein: CASSFRTGNTEAFF; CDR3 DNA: TGTGCCAGCAGCTTTCGGACAGGGAACACTGAAGCTTTCTTT
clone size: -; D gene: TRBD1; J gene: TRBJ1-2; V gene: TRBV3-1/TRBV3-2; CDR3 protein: CASSPRDRGGGYTF; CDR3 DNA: TGTGCCAGCAGCCCCCGTGACAGGGGGGGTGGCTACACCTTC
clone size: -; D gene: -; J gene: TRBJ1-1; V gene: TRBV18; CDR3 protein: CASSQQDTTGLAFF; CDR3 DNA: TGTGCCAGCTCACAACAGGACACTACCGGGTTGGCTTTCTTT
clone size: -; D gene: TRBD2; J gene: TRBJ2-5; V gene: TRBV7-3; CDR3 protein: CASSLSGGATETQYF; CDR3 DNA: TGTGCCAGCAGCTTAAGCGGGGGGGCCACAGAGACCCAGTACTTC
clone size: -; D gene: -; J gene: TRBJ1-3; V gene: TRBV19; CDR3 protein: CASMVRAVPHSGNTIYF; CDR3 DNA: TGTGCCAGTATGGTGAGGGCAGTTCCACACTCTGGAAACACCATATATTTT
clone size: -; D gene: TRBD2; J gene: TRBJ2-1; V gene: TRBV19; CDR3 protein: CASTRGIPGLAALSEQFF; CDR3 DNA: TGTGCCAGCACGAGGGGCATACCGGGACTAGCGGCCCTTAGCGAGCAGTTCTTC
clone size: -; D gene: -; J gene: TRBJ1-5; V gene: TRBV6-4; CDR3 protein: CASIYRSCGNQPQHF; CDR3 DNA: TGTGCCAGCATTTACAGGTCATGTGGCAATCAGCCCCAGCATTTT
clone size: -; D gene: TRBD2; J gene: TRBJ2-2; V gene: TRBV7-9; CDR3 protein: CASSLELAGRTGELFF; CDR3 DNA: TGTGCCAGCAGCTTAGAACTAGCGGGACGCACCGGGGAGCTGTTTTTT
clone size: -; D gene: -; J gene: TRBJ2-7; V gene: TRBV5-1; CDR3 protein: CASSLAFAYEQYF; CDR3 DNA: TGCGCCAGCAGCTTGGCCTTTGCCTACGAGCAGTACTTC
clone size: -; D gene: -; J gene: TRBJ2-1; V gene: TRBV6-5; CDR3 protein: CASTKGGKQFF; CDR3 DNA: TGTGCCAGCACCAAGGGCGGGAAACAATTCTTC
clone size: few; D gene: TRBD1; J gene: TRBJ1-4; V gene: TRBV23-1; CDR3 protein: CASSQRTGVANEKLFF; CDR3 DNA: TGCGCCAGCAGTCAAAGGACAGGGGTCGCTAATGAAAAACTGTTTTTT
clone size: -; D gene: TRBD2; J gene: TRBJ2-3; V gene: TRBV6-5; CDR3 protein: CASRGGYTDTQYF; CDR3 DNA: TGTGCCAGCCGGGGGGGGTACACAGATACGCAGTATTTT
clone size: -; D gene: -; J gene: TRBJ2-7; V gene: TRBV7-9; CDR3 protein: CASSLTGANYEQYF; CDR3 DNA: TGTGCCAGCAGCCTCACGGGAGCTAACTACGAGCAGTACTTC
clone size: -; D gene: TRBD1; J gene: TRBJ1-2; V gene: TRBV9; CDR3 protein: CASSGTGVSGYGYTF; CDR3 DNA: TGTGCCAGCAGCGGGACAGGGGTCTCGGGCTATGGCTACACCTTC
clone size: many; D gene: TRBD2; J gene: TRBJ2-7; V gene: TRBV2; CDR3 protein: CASSDLGLAGVHSYEQYF; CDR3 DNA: TGTGCCAGCAGTGATCTTGGGCTAGCGGGGGTCCACTCCTACGAGCAGTACTTC
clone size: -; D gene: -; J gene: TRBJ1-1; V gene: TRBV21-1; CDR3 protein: CASQGGQKDTEAFF; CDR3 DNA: TGTGCCAGCCAGGGAGGGCAAAAAGACACTGAAGCTTTCTTT
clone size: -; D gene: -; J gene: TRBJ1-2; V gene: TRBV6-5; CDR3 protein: CASSPGGSDYGYTF; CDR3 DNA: TGTGCCAGCAGCCCCGGAGGATCCGACTATGGCTACACCTTC
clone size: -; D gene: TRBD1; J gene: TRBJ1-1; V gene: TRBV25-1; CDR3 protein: CASSARDRGERNTEAFF; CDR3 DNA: TGTGCCAGCAGTGCCCGGGACAGGGGGGAGAGAAACACTGAAGCTTTCTTT
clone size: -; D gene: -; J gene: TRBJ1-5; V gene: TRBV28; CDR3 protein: CASRIGQNQPQHF; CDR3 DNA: TGTGCCAGCAGGATCGGACAGAATCAGCCCCAGCATTTT
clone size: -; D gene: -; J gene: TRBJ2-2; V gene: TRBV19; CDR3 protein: CASSINGGTGELFF; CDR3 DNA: TGTGCCAGTAGTATTAATGGAGGTACCGGGGAGCTGTTTTTT
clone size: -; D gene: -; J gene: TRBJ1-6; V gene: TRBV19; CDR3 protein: CASSIRARGSSYNSPLHF; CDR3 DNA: TGTGCCAGTAGTATACGGGCGCGGGGTAGCTCCTATAATTCACCCCTCCACTTT
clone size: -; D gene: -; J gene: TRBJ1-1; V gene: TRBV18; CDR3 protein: CASSQTGDTEAFF; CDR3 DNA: TGTGCCAGCTCCCAAACAGGTGATACTGAAGCTTTCTTT
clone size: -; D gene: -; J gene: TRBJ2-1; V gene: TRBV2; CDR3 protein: CASIGLPALDEQFF; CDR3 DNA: TGTGCCAGCATTGGACTACCTGCCCTAGATGAGCAGTTCTTC
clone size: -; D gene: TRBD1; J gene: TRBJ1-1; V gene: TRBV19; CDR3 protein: CASKGQGDTEAFF; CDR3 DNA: TGTGCCAGCAAAGGACAGGGGGACACTGAAGCTTTCTTT
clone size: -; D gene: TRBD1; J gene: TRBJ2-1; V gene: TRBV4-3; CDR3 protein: CASSQKGGRGTGHYNEQFF; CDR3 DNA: TGCGCCAGCAGCCAAAAAGGGGGAAGGGGGACAGGACACTACAATGAGCAGTTCTTC
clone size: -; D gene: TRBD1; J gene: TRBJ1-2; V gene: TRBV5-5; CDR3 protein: CASSLWTGVDYGYTF; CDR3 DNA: TGTGCCAGCAGCCTATGGACAGGGGTGGACTATGGCTACACCTTC
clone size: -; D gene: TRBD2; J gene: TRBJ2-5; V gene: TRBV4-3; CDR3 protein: CASSQAHPGGAYQETQYF; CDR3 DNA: TGCGCCAGCAGCCAAGCCCATCCCGGGGGGGCCTACCAAGAGACCCAGTACTTC
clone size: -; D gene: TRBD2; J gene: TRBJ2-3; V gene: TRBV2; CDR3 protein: CASSDKVVAGSTDTQYF; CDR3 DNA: TGTGCCAGCAGTGATAAAGTCGTAGCGGGGAGCACAGATACGCAGTATTTT
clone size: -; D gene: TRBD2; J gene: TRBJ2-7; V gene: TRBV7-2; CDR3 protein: CASSLRESGGTYEQYF; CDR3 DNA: TGTGCCAGCAGCTTACGGGAGAGCGGGGGGACGTACGAGCAGTACTTC
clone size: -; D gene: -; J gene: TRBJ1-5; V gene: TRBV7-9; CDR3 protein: CASSLESGGNQPQHF; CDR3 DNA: TGTGCCAGCAGCTTAGAGTCAGGGGGCAATCAGCCCCAGCATTTT
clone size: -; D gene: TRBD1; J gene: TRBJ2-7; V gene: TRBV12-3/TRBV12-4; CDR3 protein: CASRTGGREQYF; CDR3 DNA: TGTGCCAGCAGGACAGGGGGCAGGGAGCAGTACTTC
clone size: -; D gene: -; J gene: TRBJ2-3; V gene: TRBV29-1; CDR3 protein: CSVEAGTDTQYF; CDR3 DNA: TGCAGCGTTGAAGCGGGGACAGATACGCAGTATTTT
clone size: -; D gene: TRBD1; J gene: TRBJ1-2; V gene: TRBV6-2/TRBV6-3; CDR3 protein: CASSPVNRGDGYTF; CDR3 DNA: TGTGCCAGCAGCCCCGTTAACAGGGGCGATGGCTACACCTTC
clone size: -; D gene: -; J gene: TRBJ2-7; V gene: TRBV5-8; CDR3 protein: CASSLGTGIYEQYF; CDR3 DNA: TGTGCCAGCAGCTTGGGTACAGGGATCTACGAGCAGTACTTC
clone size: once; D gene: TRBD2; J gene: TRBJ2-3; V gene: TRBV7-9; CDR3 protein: CASSLFVASGSHLTDTQYF; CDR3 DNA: TGTGCCAGCAGCCTTTTTGTGGCTAGCGGGAGTCATCTCACAGATACGCAGTATTTT
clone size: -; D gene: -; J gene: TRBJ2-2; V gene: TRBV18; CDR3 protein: CASSQKPNSGTLVGELFF; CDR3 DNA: TGTGCCAGCTCACAAAAACCCAACTCCGGGACACTAGTCGGGGAGCTGTTTTTT